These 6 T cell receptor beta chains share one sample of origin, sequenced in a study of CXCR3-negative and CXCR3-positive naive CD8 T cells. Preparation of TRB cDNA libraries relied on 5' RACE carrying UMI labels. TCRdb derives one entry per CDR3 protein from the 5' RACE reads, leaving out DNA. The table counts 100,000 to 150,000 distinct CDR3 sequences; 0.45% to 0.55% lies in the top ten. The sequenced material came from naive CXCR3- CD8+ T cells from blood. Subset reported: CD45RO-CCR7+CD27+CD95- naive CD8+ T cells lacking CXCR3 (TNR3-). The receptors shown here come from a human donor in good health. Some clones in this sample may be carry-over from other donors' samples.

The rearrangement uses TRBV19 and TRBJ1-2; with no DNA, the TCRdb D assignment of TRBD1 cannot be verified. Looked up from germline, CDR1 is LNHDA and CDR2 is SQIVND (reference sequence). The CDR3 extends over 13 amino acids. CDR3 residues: CASSPPTGAGYTF.

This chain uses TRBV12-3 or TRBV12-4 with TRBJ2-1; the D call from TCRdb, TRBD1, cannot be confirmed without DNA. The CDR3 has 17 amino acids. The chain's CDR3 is CASSLARGTGGYNEQFF.

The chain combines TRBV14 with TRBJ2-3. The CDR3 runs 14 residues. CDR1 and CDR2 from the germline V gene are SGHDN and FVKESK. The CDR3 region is CASSQAGSADTQYF.

This CDR3 reads CASSWGGGQGNEQFF. This chain connects TRBV6-2 or TRBV6-3 to TRBJ2-1; TCRdb designates TRBD1, a call that cannot be tested without DNA. The germline V gene encodes CDR1 MNHEY and CDR2 SVGEGT. This CDR3 is 15 amino acids long.

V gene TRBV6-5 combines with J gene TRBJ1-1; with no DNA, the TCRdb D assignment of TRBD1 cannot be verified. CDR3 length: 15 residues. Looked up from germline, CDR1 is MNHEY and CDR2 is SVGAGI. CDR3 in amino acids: CASSYSTGLTPQAFF.

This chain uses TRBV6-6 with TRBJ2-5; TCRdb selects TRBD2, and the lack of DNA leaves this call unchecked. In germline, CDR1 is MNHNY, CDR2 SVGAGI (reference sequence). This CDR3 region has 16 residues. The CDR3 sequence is CASSHRTSGVRETQYF.